Below are 21 T cell receptor beta chains sequenced from a single sample in a study of cytomegalovirus exposure and HLA in healthy donors. TCRdb's table, derived via immunoSEQ multiplex PCR, lists solely in-frame clones and lacks some. The repertoire includes about 360,000 clones, 75% to 90% of them detected once, and approximately 0.8% sits in the top ten. The sample taken for sequencing was PBMCs. Every receptor here comes from a woman between 18 and 30 years old in good health and CMV-seronegative.

This clone was recorded once. This chain joins TRBV19 and TRBJ2-1, with TRBD2 identical over 8 bases. The CDR3 consists of 15 residues. V was clipped by 8 bases and J by 2 bases; unmatched bases: 8. The germline CDR1 and CDR2 sequences are LNHDA and SQIVND (reference sequence). The CDR3 bases are TGTGCCAGTGCCCTCTTAGCGGGACCCTACAATGAGCAGTTCTTC. Its translation is CASALLAGPYNEQFF.

V usage is TRBV4-1 and J usage is TRBJ2-3; TRBD1 matches at 8 bases. This CDR3 is built from 16 residues. The V gene end was trimmed by 1 base and the J gene end by 2 bases; junction bases not matched to a gene: 5. Germline V gene sequence: CDR1 MGHRA, CDR2 YSYEKL. CDR3 DNA: TGCGCCAGCAGCCAAGGGGGACAGGTCCCCACAGATACGCAGTATTTT. Its protein is CASSQGGQVPTDTQYF.

The chain carries TRBV14 and TRBJ1-1; maybe TRBD1 (5 bases). The CDR3 spans 15 residues. Germline lookup yields CDR1 SGHDN and CDR2 FVKESK. Trimming left V 1 base short and J 3 bases short, with 12 bases between. CDR3 loop: CASSQGWGLDTEAFF. DNA for the CDR3: TGTGCCAGCAGCCAAGGATGGGGCTTGGACACTGAAGCTTTCTTT.

This clone was counted a few times. V is TRBV28 and J is TRBJ2-1; D may be TRBD2 (6 bases). The CDR3 extends over 16 amino acids. Trimming took 7 bases from V and 0 from J, leaving 16 bases between them. Germline lookup yields CDR1 MDHEN and CDR2 SYDVKM. This chain's CDR3 is CASNKAGRSSYNEQFF. Written as DNA, the CDR3 is TGTGCCAGCAACAAAGCAGGGAGGAGCTCCTACAATGAGCAGTTCTTC.

The chain combines TRBV4-1 with TRBJ2-3, with TRBD2 matching 9 bases. Germline V lookup: CDR1 MGHRA, CDR2 YSYEKL. Trimming removed 0 bases from V and 2 bases from J; junction bases left unmatched: 12. The CDR3 spans 19 residues. The CDR3 coding sequence is TGCGCCAGCAGCCAAGATCCAGCGGGAGGTGACCCCTTCACAGATACGCAGTATTTT. Translating gives CASSQDPAGGDPFTDTQYF.

This clone has just one count. An end of the junction differs from the germline gene, which may be a read error. The chain is built from TRBV19 and TRBJ2-7; 8 bases match TRBD1. CDR1 and CDR2 (germline): LNHDA, SQIVND (reference sequence). The CDR3 covers 17 residues. The CDR3 here is CASSIGAGGLLSFEQYF. The CDR3 region has the DNA TGTGCCAGTAGTATAGGAGCAGGGGGCCTTTTGTCCTTCGAGCAGTACTTC.

This rearrangement joins TRBV10-2 to TRBJ2-7; 7 nucleotides align to TRBD2. Germline-derived CDR1 and CDR2 are WSHSY and SAAADI. This CDR3 comprises 15 residues. The V gene end was trimmed by 7 bases and the J gene end by 6 bases; junction bases not matched to a gene: 15. DNA for the CDR3: TGCGCCAGCACTTACTTTGGACAACCGGGAGGCGAGCAGTACTTC. This codes for CASTYFGQPGGEQYF.

The chain combines TRBV5-1 with TRBJ2-3; tentative D call: TRBD2 (5 bases). CDR3 length equals 13 residues. V was shortened by 6 bases and J by 1 base, with 9 bases between the two germline ends. Germline CDR1 SGHRS, CDR2 YFSETQ. CDR3 loop: CASTPEGTDTQYF. DNA of the CDR3: TGCGCCAGCACCCCGGAGGGCACAGATACGCAGTATTTT.

The chain has TRBV7-9 and TRBJ1-3; D is unresolved. V lost 4 bases and J 4 bases, leaving 23 bases between the germline ends. Germline CDR1 reads SEHNR; CDR2 reads FQNEAQ (reference sequence). CDR3 size: 18 residues. CDR3 region: CASSSPSDTRPSGNTIYF. For the CDR3, the DNA is TGTGCCAGCAGCTCCCCCTCAGACACTCGGCCCTCCGGAAACACCATATATTTT.

This sequence joins TRBV25-1 and TRBJ2-7; TRBD2 might be the D (6 bases). V dropped 1 base and J dropped 4 bases, with 11 bases sitting between them. This CDR3 spans 14 amino acids. Germline loops: CDR1 MGHDK, CDR2 SYGVNS. CDR3 protein: CASSESGGWYEQYF. CDR3 sequence (DNA): TGTGCCAGCAGTGAATCTGGGGGGTGGTACGAGCAGTACTTC.

This chain joins TRBV5-4 and TRBJ2-4; TRBD2 aligns across 12 bases. V gave up 4 bases and J gave up 4 bases; unmatched junction bases: 6. The V gene's germline CDR1 is SGHNT and CDR2 YYREEE (reference sequence). The CDR3 covers 16 residues. DNA for the CDR3: TGTGCCAGCAGCGTGAGGACTAGCGGGGTTAAAAACATTCAGTACTTC. Its protein product is CASSVRTSGVKNIQYF.

The chain uses TRBV2 and TRBJ1-2, with a possible D match to TRBD1 (6 bases). V dropped 6 bases and J dropped 4 bases, with 18 bases sitting between them. CDR1 is SNHLY, CDR2 FYNNEI, per germline. The CDR3 runs to 15 residues. The CDR3 coding sequence is TGTGCCAGCAGCCTAAATCGTAGACAGGCCTATGGCTACACCTTC. This sequence encodes CASSLNRRQAYGYTF.

The CDR3 DNA is TGTGCCAGCAGCTCTATCGGTCCTGAAGCTTTCTTT. Its protein is CASSSIGPEAFF. The chain recombines TRBV11-2 with TRBJ1-1; D is unclear. The CDR3 has 12 amino acids. CDR1 and CDR2 (germline): SGHAT, FQNNGV. V was clipped by 4 bases and J by 6 bases, with 9 bases between them.

The rearrangement links TRBV7-2 to TRBJ2-7; D remains ambiguous. CDR1 and CDR2 (germline): SGHTA, FQGNSA. The CDR3 runs to 14 residues. V lost 3 bases to trimming and J lost 1 base, with 10 bases between them. CDR3 amino acids: CASSFLGVSYEQYF. The CDR3 DNA is TGTGCCAGCAGCTTCCTCGGAGTTTCCTACGAGCAGTACTTC.

V and J are TRBV5-1 and TRBJ2-7; D is unclear. The germline V and J ends were trimmed by 4 bases and 3 bases, with 11 bases remaining between them. This CDR3 spans 13 amino acids. Germline V gene lookup returns CDR1 SGHRS and CDR2 YFSETQ. CDR3 protein: CASSPGGGYEQYF. In nucleotides, the CDR3 is TGCGCCAGCAGCCCCGGCGGCGGCTACGAGCAGTACTTC.

This clone showed up just once. This chain links TRBV30 with TRBJ2-7; D gene ambiguous. V gave up 0 bases and J gave up 6 bases, with 15 bases separating them. This CDR3 is 14 amino acids long. From germline, CDR1 is GTSNPN and CDR2 SVGIG (reference sequence). CDR3 residues: CAWSVTRISSEQYF. CDR3 coding DNA: TGTGCCTGGAGTGTTACCAGGATTAGTAGCGAGCAGTACTTC.

This rearrangement joins TRBV19 to TRBJ2-1, with TRBD2 matching over 11 bases. From germline, CDR1 is LNHDA and CDR2 SQIVND (reference sequence). With V trimmed by 2 bases and J by 9 bases, 6 bases remained unmatched. The CDR3 consists of 15 residues. The CDR3 region has the DNA TGTGCCAGTAGTATAACTAGCGGGAGCCGTGGTGAGCAGTTCTTC. Translation: CASSITSGSRGEQFF.

This chain uses TRBV28 with TRBJ1-2; 10 nucleotides match TRBD1. J gave up 0 bases and V 6 bases, and 4 bases lay outside the gene matches. CDR1 MDHEN and CDR2 SYDVKM come from the germline V gene. This CDR3 spans 15 amino acids. Here the CDR3 reads CASRRTGGTNYGYTF. The CDR3 nucleotides are TGTGCCAGCAGGCGGACAGGGGGGACTAACTATGGCTACACCTTC.

The chain is built from TRBV6-4 and TRBJ2-1; TRBD1 might be the D (6 bases). The CDR3 is 13 residues long. V shed 3 bases and J shed 5 bases, with 8 bases lying between them. Germline CDR1 reads MRHNA; CDR2 reads SNTAGT. CDR3 nucleotide sequence: TGTGCCAGCAGTGAACAGGGCCACAATGAGCAGTTCTTC. It codes for CASSEQGHNEQFF.

Only one count was recorded for this clone. V and J are TRBV7-6 and TRBJ1-6; D remains ambiguous. The V end lost 5 bases, the J end lost 6 bases, and 5 bases lay between the germline ends. This CDR3 is 12 amino acids long. Germline lookup yields CDR1 SGHVS and CDR2 FNYEAQ. The CDR3, as DNA: TGTGCCAGCAGCGGGCTTAATTCACCCCTCCACTTT. This translates into CASSGLNSPLHF.

V is TRBV11-2 and J is TRBJ2-1; 9 nucleotides line up with TRBD2. The length of the CDR3 is 13 residues. J was trimmed by 7 bases and V by 4 bases; bases with no gene match: 2. CDR1 is SGHAT and CDR2 is FQNNGV in the germline V gene. The CDR3 DNA follows: TGTGCCAGCAGCTCGCGGGGGGGAAATGAGCAGTTCTTC. This encodes CASSSRGGNEQFF.